The 31 T cell receptor beta chains in this list originate from one sample, sequenced in a study of patients and donors after allogeneic stem cell transplantation. TCRdb used MiXCR to reprocess the RT-PCR reads, holding one entry per CDR3 protein. Of roughly 230,000 distinct CDR3 sequences in the sample, 13% to 15% are singletons; the top ten hold approximately 10%. Material for sequencing was blood, either unsorted or a sorted T cell fraction (not recorded which). The source is a human donor who was either an allogeneic HSCT recipient or a stem cell or donor lymphocyte infusion donor (not recorded which). It is not recorded whose cells these are; they may come from a transplant donor.

V and J are TRBV2 and TRBJ1-1; D is possibly TRBD1 (5 bases). The germline V and J ends were trimmed by 3 bases and 4 bases, with 12 bases remaining between them. The CDR3 runs 14 residues. The V gene's germline CDR1 is SNHLY and CDR2 FYNNEI. The CDR3 loop reads CASSEIRGGTEAFF. DNA of the CDR3: TGTGCCAGCAGTGAGATACGGGGGGGCACTGAAGCTTTCTTT.

This clonotype occurred many times. The chain has TRBV6-1 and TRBJ2-7; 11 bases match TRBD2. The CDR3 extends over 16 amino acids. J gave up 0 bases and V 4 bases, and 5 bases lay outside the gene matches. Germline CDR1 and CDR2: MNHNS and SASEGT. The CDR3 coding sequence is TGTGCCAGCAGTGGCCAAACTAGCGGGAGCTCCTACGAGCAGTACTTC. Residues: CASSGQTSGSSYEQYF.

This chain connects TRBV18 to TRBJ2-7, with 8 bases identical to TRBD1. V was clipped by 3 bases and J by 9 bases; unmatched bases: 13. The CDR3 has 15 residues. Germline assignment: CDR1 KGHSH and CDR2 LQKENI. CDR3 sequence: CASSPMTGAPVGQYF. For the CDR3, the DNA is TGTGCCAGCTCACCTATGACAGGGGCCCCGGTTGGGCAGTACTTC.

This clonotype showed up many times. This sequence joins TRBV15 and TRBJ2-7; D might be TRBD2 (6 bases). Deletions cut 4 bases from V and 2 bases from J, with 18 bases between. CDR3 length: 16 amino acids. Germline lookup yields CDR1 LNHNV and CDR2 YYDKDF (reference sequence). Written as DNA, the CDR3 is TGTGCCACCAGCAACCGAGCGGGCACCGGGGCCTACGAGCAGTACTTC. It specifies CATSNRAGTGAYEQYF. Full variable domain (missing parts from reference TRBV15 and TRBJ2-7): DAMVIQNPRYQVTQFGKPVTLSCSQTLNHNVMYWYQQKSSQAPKLLFHYYDKDFNNEADTPDNFQSRRPNTSFCFLDIRSPGLGDTAMYLCATSNRAGTGAYEQYFGPGTRLTVT.

In its sample, this clonotype was seen a few times. The rearrangement links TRBV15 to TRBJ2-3, with 8 bases aligning to TRBD2. V shed 0 bases and J 0 bases; nucleotides not matched to a gene: 2. The CDR3 has 16 amino acids. Germline V gives CDR1 LNHNV, CDR2 YYDKDF (reference sequence). Here the CDR3 DNA reads TGTGCCACCAGCAGAGAAAAGCGGGGGAGCACAGATACGCAGTATTTT. It translates to CATSREKRGSTDTQYF.

The chain couples TRBV2 to TRBJ1-2; D is unclear. CDR1 SNHLY and CDR2 FYNNEI come from the germline V gene. CDR3 length: 14 amino acids. V was shortened by 4 bases and J by 0 bases, with 9 bases between the two germline ends. CDR3 residues: CASSAETSNYGYTF. In DNA, the CDR3 is TGTGCCAGCAGTGCCGAGACCTCTAACTATGGCTACACCTTC.

This clonotype was seen many times. This chain joins TRBV6-5 and TRBJ1-2, with 7 positions matching TRBD1. The CDR3 has 15 amino acids. Trimming took 2 bases from V and 4 from J; bases not matched to a gene: 7. CDR1 MNHEY and CDR2 SVGAGI come from the germline V gene. CDR3 nucleotides: TGTGCCAGCAGTTACAAGGCACAGGGGATCTATGGCTACACCTTC. Amino acids: CASSYKAQGIYGYTF.

This clonotype was observed a handful of times. V usage is TRBV20-1 and J usage is TRBJ1-1; 8 bases line up with TRBD1. Germline V gives CDR1 DFQATT, CDR2 SNEGSKA (reference sequence). The CDR3 spans 14 residues. The junction had 12 bases not matched to a gene; V was cut back by 6 bases and J by 6 bases. As DNA, the CDR3 is TGCAGTGCAAAGCACCAGGGGGCGAGTGCTGAAGCTTTCTTT. This sequence encodes CSAKHQGASAEAFF.

In this sample, this clonotype turned up many times. This chain's CDR3 is CASSQDRATGQRGNEQFF. The DNA of the CDR3 is TGTGCCAGCAGCCAAGATAGGGCGACAGGACAGCGGGGAAATGAGCAGTTCTTC. The chain recombines TRBV3-1 with TRBJ2-1; possibly TRBD2 for D (7 bases). With 0 bases removed from V and 7 bases from J, the gap between germline ends came to 22 bases. The CDR3 has 18 residues. Germline V lookup: CDR1 LGHDT, CDR2 YNNKEL (reference sequence).

This sequence joins TRBV7-3 and TRBJ2-5; 9 bases match TRBD2. V gave up 4 bases and J gave up 5 bases; unmatched junction bases: 8. The CDR3 contains 15 residues. Per germline, CDR1 SGHTA and CDR2 FQGTGA. The CDR3 coding sequence is TGTGCCAGCAGCTCCGGGACTAGCTTGTCCGAGACCCAGTACTTC. It encodes CASSSGTSLSETQYF.

There are a few counts of this clonotype. The rearrangement joins TRBV10-1 to TRBJ1-3, with D uncertain. V lost 3 bases to trimming and J lost 5 bases, with 11 bases between them. This CDR3 is 14 amino acids long. CDR1 is WNHNN, CDR2 SYGVQD, per germline (reference sequence). The CDR3 loop is CASSERVRRNTIYF. In nucleotides, the CDR3 is TGCGCCAGCAGTGAACGGGTCCGGAGAAACACCATATATTTT.

This clonotype was counted between two and nine times. The chain carries TRBV5-1 and TRBJ1-5; TRBD1 matches at 9 bases. The CDR3 contains 15 residues. J lost 5 bases, V lost 5 bases, and 8 bases had no gene match. The V gene's germline CDR1 is SGHRS and CDR2 YFSETQ. The CDR3 sequence is CASRRTGGQDQPQHF. The CDR3 coding sequence is TGCGCCAGCAGAAGAACAGGGGGCCAGGATCAGCCCCAGCATTTT.

This chain links TRBV3-1 with TRBJ1-2; the D gene is possibly TRBD1 (5 bases). V lost 1 base, J lost 4 bases, and 16 bases lay in between. The germline V gene encodes CDR1 LGHDT and CDR2 YNNKEL (reference sequence). The CDR3 contains 16 residues. CDR3 sequence: CASSQGEGLQLYGYTF. In DNA, the CDR3 is TGTGCCAGCAGCCAAGGTGAGGGGCTCCAGCTCTATGGCTACACCTTC.

Ten or more counts support this clonotype. J is TRBJ2-7 and V is TRBV7-9; 7 positions match TRBD1. CDR1 is SEHNR and CDR2 is FQNEAQ in the germline V gene (reference sequence). V was pared by 5 bases and J by 5 bases, with 12 bases of the junction left unmatched. The CDR3 covers 15 residues. CDR3 region: CASSALQGLANEQYF. CDR3 bases: TGTGCCAGCAGCGCCCTACAGGGGTTGGCGAACGAGCAGTACTTC.

This clonotype was counted at least ten times. This chain links TRBV4-1 with TRBJ2-3; D gene ambiguous. Trimming removed 0 bases at V and 2 bases at J, with 9 bases between. The CDR3 sequence is 15 residues long. Germline V gives CDR1 MGHRA, CDR2 YSYEKL. CDR3 nucleotides: TGCGCCAGCAGCCAAGATCAAGTCCCCACAGATACGCAGTATTTT. Amino acid sequence: CASSQDQVPTDTQYF.

This chain uses TRBV15 with TRBJ2-1; 10 positions agree with TRBD2. V trimming: 1 base; J trimming: 7 bases; junction bases outside the gene matches: 7. In germline, CDR1 is LNHNV, CDR2 YYDKDF (reference sequence). The CDR3 has 16 residues. The CDR3 DNA reads as TGTGCCACCAGCAGAGGAGGGAGCGGGGGGGAAAATGAGCAGTTCTTC. Amino acid sequence: CATSRGGSGGENEQFF.

This clonotype turned up a few times. A read error may account for a junction end that differs from germline. V gene TRBV9 combines with J gene TRBJ2-3, with D possibly matching TRBD1 (5 bases). CDR1 is SGDLS, CDR2 YYNGEE, per germline. The CDR3 contains 15 residues. The CDR3 region is CASSVLGAGTDTQYF. CDR3 bases: TGCGCCAGCAGCGTATTAGGGGCCGGCACAGATACGCAGTATTTT.

The chain uses TRBV27 and TRBJ1-2; D might be TRBD1 (5 bases). V was pared by 6 bases and J by 4 bases, with 12 bases between. CDR1 is MNHEY and CDR2 is SMNVEV in the germline V gene (reference sequence). The CDR3 length is 13 residues. The CDR3: CASRTGASYGYTF. The DNA of the CDR3 is TGTGCCAGCAGAACCGGGGCCTCCTATGGCTACACCTTC.

This clonotype was seen only a few times. This sequence joins TRBV6-1 and TRBJ2-7, with TRBD2 matching over 13 bases. Germline assignment: CDR1 MNHNS and CDR2 SASEGT. J was trimmed by 6 bases and V by 7 bases; bases with no gene match: 12. The CDR3 extends over 16 amino acids. CDR3 sequence (DNA): TGTGCCAGCATTTCAAAAGGACTAGCGGGAGCAGGCGAGCAGTACTTC. This translates into CASISKGLAGAGEQYF.

This clonotype was detected a few times. CDR3 loop: CASSRTGGGHSPLHF. For the CDR3, the DNA is TGTGCCAGCAGTAGGACAGGGGGCGGGCATTCACCCCTCCACTTT. The chain joins TRBV12-3 or TRBV12-4 to TRBJ1-6, with TRBD1 matching over 11 bases. CDR3 length: 15 residues. V dropped 5 bases and J dropped 8; count of bases not matched to a gene: 5.

This clonotype was observed a few times. This chain joins TRBV20-1 and TRBJ2-7; the D is unclear. The CDR3 is 15 amino acids. Germline V CDR1 and CDR2: DFQATT, SNEGSKA (reference sequence). Trimming shortened V by 3 bases and J by 6 bases, and 21 bases separated the two germline ends. The CDR3 reads CSARSTLSSAFEQYF. CDR3 DNA sequence: TGCAGTGCTAGGAGCACTCTATCTTCGGCTTTCGAGCAGTACTTC.

The chain joins TRBV6-2 or TRBV6-3 to TRBJ1-2; D is possibly TRBD1 (5 bases). Trimming took off 2 bases at V and 8 bases at J, with 12 bases between the two ends. CDR1 MNHEY and CDR2 SVGEGT come from the germline V gene. The CDR3 is 13 residues long. CDR3 in amino acids: CASSYTGRLGYTF. CDR3 nucleotides: TGTGCCAGCAGTTACACAGGCCGTCTCGGCTACACCTTC.

The chain combines TRBV6-1 with TRBJ1-5; TRBD1 is a possible D gene (6 bases). Germline V gene data show CDR1 as MNHNS and CDR2 as SASEGT. V was shortened by 8 bases and J by 0 bases, with 14 bases between the two germline ends. This CDR3 is built from 15 residues. CDR3: CASGLGHNSNQPQHF. The CDR3 nucleotides are TGTGCCAGCGGATTGGGACACAATAGCAATCAGCCCCAGCATTTT.

The table lists this clonotype with a few counts. This chain's CDR3 is CAWSVQQGPYEQYF. Here the CDR3 DNA reads TGTGCCTGGAGTGTACAACAGGGCCCCTACGAGCAGTACTTC. This chain uses TRBV30 with TRBJ2-7; weak D call: TRBD1 (6 bases). The germline gives CDR1 GTSNPN, CDR2 SVGIG (reference sequence). This CDR3 comprises 14 residues. The ends were cut back, 0 bases at V and 2 bases at J, with 11 bases in the middle.

This chain uses TRBV4-1 with TRBJ1-1; D is undetermined. Trimming pared 4 bases from V and 2 bases from J, leaving 11 bases between. This CDR3 region has 14 residues. Germline CDR1 MGHRA, CDR2 YSYEKL. The DNA for the CDR3 is TGCGCCAGCAGCCTCTCGGGTGCTAACACTGAAGCTTTCTTT. It specifies CASSLSGANTEAFF.

The chain combines TRBV20-1 with TRBJ2-7; D uncertain. There are 13 residues in the CDR3. Germline lookup yields CDR1 DFQATT and CDR2 SNEGSKA (reference sequence). The V end was cut by 7 bases, the J end by 3 bases, with 16 bases between. CDR3 DNA sequence: TGCAGTGTTGCGGAGCCCCCCCTCTACGAGCAGTACTTC. Protein product: CSVAEPPLYEQYF.

This clonotype was picked up many times. This chain connects TRBV7-3 to TRBJ2-3, with a tentative D call TRBD2 (5 bases). Per the germline V gene, CDR1 is SGHTA and CDR2 is FQGTGA. Trimming left V 5 bases short and J 6 bases short, with 18 bases between. CDR3 length equals 15 residues. The CDR3 DNA reads TGTGCCAGCAGCCCTCGGAAGACTAAACCTGATACGCAGTATTTT. The encoded protein is CASSPRKTKPDTQYF.

This rearrangement joins TRBV6-1 to TRBJ2-5, with 11 bases aligning to TRBD1. V was pared by 5 bases and J by 5 bases, with 7 bases of the junction left unmatched. CDR3 size: 15 residues. Germline assignment: CDR1 MNHNS and CDR2 SASEGT. The CDR3 here is CASSQDRGRKETQYF. DNA of the CDR3: TGTGCCAGCAGTCAGGACAGGGGGCGCAAGGAGACCCAGTACTTC.

V is TRBV5-1 and J is TRBJ2-7; TRBD1 matches 11 bases. Trimming cost V 1 base and J 7 bases; bases outside gene matches: 7. The CDR3 sequence is 15 residues long. CDR1 SGHRS and CDR2 YFSETQ come from the germline V gene. This CDR3 is CASSLRTGGGGEQYF. CDR3 coding DNA: TGCGCCAGCAGCTTGAGGACAGGGGGCGGCGGGGAGCAGTACTTC.

The chain recombines TRBV6-2 or TRBV6-3 with TRBJ1-2, with D tentatively TRBD1 (5 bases). This CDR3 is 13 amino acids long. From germline, CDR1 is MNHEY and CDR2 SVGEGT. V was trimmed by 2 bases and J by 4 bases, leaving 8 bases between them. As DNA, the CDR3 is TGTGCCAGCAGTTACCTCCAGGGCTATGGCTACACCTTC. Its protein is CASSYLQGYGYTF.

This clonotype came up a few times. The chain links TRBV6-1 to TRBJ1-3; D is perhaps TRBD1 (5 bases). Germline CDR1 and CDR2: MNHNS and SASEGT. There are 16 residues in the CDR3. Trimming left V 6 bases short and J 0 bases short, with 15 bases between. The CDR3 protein is CASREGRAFSGNTIYF. The CDR3 region has the DNA TGTGCCAGCAGGGAGGGACGGGCATTCTCTGGAAACACCATATATTTT.